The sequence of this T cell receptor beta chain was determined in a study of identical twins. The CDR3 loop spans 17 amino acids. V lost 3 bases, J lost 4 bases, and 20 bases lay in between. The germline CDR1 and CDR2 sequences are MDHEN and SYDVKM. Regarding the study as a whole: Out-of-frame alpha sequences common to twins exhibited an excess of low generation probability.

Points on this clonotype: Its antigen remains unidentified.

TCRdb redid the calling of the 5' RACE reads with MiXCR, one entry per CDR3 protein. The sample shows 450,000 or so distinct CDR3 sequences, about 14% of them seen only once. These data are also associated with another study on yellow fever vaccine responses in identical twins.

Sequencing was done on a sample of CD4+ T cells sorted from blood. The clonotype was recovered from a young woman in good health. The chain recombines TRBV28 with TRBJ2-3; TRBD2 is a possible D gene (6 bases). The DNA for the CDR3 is TGTGCCAGCAGTTTCCCGGGAGTGGGAGAGAGGTCAGATACGCAGTATTTT. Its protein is CASSFPGVGERSDTQYF.